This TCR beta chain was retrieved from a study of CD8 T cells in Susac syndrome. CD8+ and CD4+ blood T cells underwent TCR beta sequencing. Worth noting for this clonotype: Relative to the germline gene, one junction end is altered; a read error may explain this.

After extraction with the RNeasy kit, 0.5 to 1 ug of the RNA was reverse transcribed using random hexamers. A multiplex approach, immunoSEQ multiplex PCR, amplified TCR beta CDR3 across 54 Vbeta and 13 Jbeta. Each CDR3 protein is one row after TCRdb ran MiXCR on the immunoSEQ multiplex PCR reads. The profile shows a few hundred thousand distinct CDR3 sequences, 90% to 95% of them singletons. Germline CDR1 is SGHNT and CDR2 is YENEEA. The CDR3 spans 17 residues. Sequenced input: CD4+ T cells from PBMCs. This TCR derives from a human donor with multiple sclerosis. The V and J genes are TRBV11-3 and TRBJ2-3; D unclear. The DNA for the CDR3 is TGTGCCAGCAGCGTAGACGCCCAGCGCCCTAGCACAGATACGCAGTATTTT. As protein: CASSVDAQRPSTDTQYF.